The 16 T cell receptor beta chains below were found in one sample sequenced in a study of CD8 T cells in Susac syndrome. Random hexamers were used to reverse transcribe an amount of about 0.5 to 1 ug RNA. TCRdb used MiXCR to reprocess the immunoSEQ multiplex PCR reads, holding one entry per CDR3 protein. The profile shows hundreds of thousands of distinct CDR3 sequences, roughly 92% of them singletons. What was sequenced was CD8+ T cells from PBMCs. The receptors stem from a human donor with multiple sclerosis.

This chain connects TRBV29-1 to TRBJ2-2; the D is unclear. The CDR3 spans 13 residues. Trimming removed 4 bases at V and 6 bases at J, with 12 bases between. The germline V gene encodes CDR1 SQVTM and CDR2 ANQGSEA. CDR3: CSVVDRDSGELFF. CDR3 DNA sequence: TGCAGCGTTGTAGATAGGGATTCCGGGGAGCTGTTTTTT.

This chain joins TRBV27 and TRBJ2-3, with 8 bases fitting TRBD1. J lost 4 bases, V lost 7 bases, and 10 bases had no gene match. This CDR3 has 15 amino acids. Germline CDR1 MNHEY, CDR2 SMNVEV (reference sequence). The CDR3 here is CASNDPGGLADTQYF. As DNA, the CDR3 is TGTGCCAGCAATGACCCAGGGGGCTTGGCAGATACGCAGTATTTT.

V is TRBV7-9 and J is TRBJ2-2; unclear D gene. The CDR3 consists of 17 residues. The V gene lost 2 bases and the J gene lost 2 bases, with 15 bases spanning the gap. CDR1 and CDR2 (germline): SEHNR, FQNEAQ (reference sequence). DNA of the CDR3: TGTGCCAGCAGCTTAACGGCGTTGGCACATAACACCGGGGAGCTGTTTTTT. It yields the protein CASSLTALAHNTGELFF.

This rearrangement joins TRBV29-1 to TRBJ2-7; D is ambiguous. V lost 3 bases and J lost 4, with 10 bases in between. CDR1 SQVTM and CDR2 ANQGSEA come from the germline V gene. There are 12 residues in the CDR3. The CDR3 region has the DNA TGCAGCGTTGATCTGGGATTGTACGAGCAGTACTTC. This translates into CSVDLGLYEQYF.

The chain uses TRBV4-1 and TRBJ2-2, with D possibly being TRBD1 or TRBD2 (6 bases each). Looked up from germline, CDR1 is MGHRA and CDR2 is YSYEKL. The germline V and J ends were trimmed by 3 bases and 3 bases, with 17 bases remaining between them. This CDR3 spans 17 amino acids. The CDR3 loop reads CASSHRAGGPYTGELFF. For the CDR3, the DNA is TGCGCCAGCAGCCATCGTGCCGGGGGCCCTTACACCGGGGAGCTGTTTTTT.

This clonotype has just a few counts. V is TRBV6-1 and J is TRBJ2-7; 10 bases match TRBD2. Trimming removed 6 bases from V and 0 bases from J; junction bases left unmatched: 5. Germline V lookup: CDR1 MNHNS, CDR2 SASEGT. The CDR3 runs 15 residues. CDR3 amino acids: CASSPGLAASYEQYF. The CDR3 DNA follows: TGTGCCAGCAGCCCCGGACTAGCGGCCTCCTACGAGCAGTACTTC.

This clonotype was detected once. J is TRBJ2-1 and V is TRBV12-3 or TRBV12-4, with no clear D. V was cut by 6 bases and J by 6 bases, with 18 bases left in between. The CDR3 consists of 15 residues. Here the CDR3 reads CASRHGPPPINEQFF. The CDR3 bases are TGTGCCAGCAGACACGGGCCGCCTCCCATCAATGAGCAGTTCTTC.

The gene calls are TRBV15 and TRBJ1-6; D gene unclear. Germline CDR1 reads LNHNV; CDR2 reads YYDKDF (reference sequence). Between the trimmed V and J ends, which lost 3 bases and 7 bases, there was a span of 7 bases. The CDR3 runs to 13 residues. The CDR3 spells CATSSTRNSPLHF. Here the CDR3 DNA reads TGTGCCACCAGCAGCACTAGGAATTCACCCCTCCACTTT.

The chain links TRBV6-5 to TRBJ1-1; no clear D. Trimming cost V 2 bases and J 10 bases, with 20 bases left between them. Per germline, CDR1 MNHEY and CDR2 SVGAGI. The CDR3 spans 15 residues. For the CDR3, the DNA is TGTGCCAGCAGTTACCCAAGGGATCCTTTACTCCGAGCTTTCTTT. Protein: CASSYPRDPLLRAFF.

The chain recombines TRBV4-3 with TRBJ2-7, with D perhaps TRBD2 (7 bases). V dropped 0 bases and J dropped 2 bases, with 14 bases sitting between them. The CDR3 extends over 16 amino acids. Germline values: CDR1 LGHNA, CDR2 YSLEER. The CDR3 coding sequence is TGCGCCAGCAGCCAAGATCTAGGGGGAGGGACCTACGAGCAGTACTTC. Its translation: CASSQDLGGGTYEQYF.

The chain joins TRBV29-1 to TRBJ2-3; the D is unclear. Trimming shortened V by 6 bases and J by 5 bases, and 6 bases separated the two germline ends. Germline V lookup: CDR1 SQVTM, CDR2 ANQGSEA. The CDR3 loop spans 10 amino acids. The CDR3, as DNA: TGCAGCGTCCTCAAAGATACGCAGTATTTT. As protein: CSVLKDTQYF.

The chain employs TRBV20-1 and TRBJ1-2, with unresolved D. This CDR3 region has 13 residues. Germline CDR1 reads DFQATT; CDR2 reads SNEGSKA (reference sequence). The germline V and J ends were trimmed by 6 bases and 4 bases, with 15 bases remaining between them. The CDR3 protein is CSALGEDSYGYTF. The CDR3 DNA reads TGCAGTGCCCTTGGAGAGGACTCCTATGGCTACACCTTC.

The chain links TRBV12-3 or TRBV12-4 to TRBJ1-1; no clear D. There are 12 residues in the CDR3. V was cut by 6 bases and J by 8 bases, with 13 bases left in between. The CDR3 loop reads CASSPPQVEAFF. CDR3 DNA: TGTGCCAGCAGCCCCCCCCAAGTAGAAGCTTTCTTT.

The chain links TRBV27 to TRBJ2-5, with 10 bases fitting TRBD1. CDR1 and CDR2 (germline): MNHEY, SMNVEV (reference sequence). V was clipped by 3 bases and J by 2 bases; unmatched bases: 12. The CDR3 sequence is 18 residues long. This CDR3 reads CASSLGAPGQGVQETQYF. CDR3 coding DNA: TGTGCCAGCAGTTTGGGGGCGCCCGGACAGGGGGTTCAAGAGACCCAGTACTTC.

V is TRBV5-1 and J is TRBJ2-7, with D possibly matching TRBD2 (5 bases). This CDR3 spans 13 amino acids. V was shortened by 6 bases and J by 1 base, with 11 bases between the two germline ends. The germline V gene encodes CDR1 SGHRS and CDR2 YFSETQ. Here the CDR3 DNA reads TGCGCCAGCATGGGAGCTGGATCCTACGAGCAGTACTTC. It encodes CASMGAGSYEQYF.

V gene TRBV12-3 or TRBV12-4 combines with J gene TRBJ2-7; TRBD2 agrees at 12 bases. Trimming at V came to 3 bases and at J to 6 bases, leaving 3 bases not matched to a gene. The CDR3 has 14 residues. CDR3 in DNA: TGTGCCAGCAGTTTGGCTAGCGGGGGGGCCGAGCAGTACTTC. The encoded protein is CASSLASGGAEQYF.